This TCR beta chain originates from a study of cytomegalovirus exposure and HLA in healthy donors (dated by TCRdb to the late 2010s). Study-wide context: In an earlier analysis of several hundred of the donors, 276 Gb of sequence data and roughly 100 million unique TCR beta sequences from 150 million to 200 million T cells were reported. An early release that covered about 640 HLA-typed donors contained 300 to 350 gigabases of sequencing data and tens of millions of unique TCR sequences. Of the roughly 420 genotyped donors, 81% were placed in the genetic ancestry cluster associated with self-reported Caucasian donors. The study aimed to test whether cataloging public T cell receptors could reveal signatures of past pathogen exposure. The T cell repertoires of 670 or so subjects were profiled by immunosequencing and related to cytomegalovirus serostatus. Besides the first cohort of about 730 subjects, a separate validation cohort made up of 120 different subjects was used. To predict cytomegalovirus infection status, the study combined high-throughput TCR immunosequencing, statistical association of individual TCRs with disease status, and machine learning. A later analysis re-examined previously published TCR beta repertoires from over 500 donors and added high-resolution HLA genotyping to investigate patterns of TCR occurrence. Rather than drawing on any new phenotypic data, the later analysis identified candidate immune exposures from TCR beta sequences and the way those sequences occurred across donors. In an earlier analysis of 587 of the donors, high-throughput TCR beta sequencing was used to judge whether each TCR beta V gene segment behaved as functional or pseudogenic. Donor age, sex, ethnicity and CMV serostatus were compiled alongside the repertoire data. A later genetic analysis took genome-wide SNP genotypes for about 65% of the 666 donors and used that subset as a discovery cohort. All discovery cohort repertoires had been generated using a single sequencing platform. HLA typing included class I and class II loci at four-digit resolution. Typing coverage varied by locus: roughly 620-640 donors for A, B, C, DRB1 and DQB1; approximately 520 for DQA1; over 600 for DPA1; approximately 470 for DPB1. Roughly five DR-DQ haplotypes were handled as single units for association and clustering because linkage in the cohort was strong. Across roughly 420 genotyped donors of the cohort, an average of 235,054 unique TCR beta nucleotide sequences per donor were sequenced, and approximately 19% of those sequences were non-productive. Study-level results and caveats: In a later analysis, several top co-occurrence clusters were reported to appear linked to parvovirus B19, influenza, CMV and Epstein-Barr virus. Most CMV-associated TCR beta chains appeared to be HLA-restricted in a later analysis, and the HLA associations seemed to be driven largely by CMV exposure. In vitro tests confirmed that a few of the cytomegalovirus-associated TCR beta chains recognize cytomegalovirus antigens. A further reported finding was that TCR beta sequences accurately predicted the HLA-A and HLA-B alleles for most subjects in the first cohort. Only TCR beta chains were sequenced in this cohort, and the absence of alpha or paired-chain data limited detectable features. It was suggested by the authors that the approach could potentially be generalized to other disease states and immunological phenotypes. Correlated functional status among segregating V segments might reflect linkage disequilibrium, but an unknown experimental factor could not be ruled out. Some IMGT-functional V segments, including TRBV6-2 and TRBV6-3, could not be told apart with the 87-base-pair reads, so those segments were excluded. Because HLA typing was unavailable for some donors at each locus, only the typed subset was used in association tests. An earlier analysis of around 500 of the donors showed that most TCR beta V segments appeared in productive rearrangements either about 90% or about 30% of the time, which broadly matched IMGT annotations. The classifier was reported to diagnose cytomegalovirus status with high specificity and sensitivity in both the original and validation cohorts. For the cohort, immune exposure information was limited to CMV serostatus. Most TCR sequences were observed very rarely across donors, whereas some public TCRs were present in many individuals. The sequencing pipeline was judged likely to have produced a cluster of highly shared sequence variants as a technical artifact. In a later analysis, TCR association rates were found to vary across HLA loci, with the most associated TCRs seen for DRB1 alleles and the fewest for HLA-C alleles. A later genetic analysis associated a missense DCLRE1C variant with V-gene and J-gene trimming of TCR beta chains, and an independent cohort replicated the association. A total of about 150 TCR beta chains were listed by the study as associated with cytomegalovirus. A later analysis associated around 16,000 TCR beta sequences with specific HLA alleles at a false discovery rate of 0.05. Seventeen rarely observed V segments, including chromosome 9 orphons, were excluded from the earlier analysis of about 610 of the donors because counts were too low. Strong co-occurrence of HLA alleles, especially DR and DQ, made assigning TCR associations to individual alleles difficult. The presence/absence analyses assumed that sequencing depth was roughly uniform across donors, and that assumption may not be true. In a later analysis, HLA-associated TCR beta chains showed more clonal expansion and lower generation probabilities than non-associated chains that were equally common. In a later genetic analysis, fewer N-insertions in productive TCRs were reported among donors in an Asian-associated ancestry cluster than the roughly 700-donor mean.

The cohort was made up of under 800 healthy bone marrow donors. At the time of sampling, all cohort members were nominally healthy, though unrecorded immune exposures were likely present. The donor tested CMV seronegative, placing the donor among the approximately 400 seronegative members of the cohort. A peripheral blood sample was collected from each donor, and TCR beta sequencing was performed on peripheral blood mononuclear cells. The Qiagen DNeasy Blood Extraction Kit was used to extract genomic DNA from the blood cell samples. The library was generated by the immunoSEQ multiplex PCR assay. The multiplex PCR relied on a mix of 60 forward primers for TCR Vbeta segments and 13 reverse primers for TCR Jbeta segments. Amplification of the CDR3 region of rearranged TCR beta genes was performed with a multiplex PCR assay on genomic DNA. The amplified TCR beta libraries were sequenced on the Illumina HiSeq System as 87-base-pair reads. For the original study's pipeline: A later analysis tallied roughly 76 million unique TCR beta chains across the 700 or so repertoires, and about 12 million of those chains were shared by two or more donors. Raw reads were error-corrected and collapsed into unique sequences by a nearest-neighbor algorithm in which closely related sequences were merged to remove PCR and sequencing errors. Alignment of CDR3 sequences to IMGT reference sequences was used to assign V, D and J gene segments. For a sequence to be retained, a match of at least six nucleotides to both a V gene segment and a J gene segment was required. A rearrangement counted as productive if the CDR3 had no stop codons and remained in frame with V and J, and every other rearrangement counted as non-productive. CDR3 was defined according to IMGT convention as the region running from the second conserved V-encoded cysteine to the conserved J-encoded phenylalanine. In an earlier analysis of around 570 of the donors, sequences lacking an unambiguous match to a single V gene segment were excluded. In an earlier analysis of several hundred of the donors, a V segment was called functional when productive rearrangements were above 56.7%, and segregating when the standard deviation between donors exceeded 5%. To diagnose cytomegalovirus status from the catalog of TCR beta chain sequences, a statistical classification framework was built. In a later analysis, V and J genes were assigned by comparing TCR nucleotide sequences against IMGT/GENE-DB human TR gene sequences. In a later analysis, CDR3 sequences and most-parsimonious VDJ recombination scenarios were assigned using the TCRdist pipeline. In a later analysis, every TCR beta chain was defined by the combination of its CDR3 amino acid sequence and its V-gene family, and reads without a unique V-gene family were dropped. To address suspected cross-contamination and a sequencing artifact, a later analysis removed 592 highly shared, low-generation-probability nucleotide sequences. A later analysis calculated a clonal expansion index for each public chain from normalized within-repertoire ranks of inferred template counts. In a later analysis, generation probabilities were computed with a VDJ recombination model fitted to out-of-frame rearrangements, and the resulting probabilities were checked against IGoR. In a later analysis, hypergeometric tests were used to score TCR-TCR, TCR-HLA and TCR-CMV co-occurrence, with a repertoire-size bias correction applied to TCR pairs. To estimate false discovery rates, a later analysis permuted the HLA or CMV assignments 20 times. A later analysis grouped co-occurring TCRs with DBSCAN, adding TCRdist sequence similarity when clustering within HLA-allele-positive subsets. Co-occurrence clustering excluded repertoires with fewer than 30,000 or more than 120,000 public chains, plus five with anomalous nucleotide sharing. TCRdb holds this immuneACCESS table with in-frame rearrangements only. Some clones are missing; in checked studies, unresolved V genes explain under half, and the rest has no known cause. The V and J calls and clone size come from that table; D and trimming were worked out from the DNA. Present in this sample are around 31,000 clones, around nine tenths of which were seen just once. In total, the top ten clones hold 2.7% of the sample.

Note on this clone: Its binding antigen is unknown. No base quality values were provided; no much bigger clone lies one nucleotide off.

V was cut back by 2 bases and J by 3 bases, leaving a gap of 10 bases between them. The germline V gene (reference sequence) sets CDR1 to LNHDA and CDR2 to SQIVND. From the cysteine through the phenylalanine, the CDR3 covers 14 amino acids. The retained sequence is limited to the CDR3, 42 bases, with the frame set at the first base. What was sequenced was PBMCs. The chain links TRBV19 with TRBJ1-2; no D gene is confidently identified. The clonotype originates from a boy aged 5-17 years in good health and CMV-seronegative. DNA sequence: TGTGCCAGTAGTATAACCGCCCGCGACTATGGCTACACCTTC. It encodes CASSITARDYGYTF. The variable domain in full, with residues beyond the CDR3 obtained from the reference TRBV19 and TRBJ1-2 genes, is DGGITQSPKYLFRKEGQNVTLSCEQNLNHDAMYWYRQDPGQGLRLIYYSQIVNDFQKGDIAEGYSVSREKKESFPLTVTSAQKNPTAFYLCASSITARDYGYTFGSGTRLTVV.